The clone carrying this T cell receptor beta chain has at least ten counts. The entry originates in a study of low-dose radiotherapy and immunotherapy resistance in tumors. Study background: Every two weeks, cyclophosphamide 200 mg/m2 was infused one day before radiation plus immunotherapy.

Alpha and beta chains were covered, as first-strand cDNA relied on TRAV- and TRBV-specific primers. For amplifying TCRs, the PCR ran for 20 to 25 cycles with Phusion, which was used together with a constant-region primer and the adapter on the V primers. MiXCR, run by TCRdb on the reads, gives a single entry per CDR3 protein. The sample includes 85,000 to 95,000 distinct CDR3 sequences, roughly 19% of them seen just once. V lost 2 bases and J 0 bases, leaving 6 bases between the germline ends. In germline, CDR1 is SGHRS, CDR2 YFSETQ. The CDR3 sequence is 14 residues long. Time point of the sample: after trial treatment. The treatment was: LDRT plus nivolumab, ipilimumab, low-dose cyclophosphamide and aspirin (RACIN trial).

The receptor comes from a female donor with ovarian cancer. V is TRBV5-1 and J is TRBJ2-1, with D perhaps TRBD2 (6 bases). The sample consisted of PBMCs, taken after low-dose radiotherapy plus immunotherapy. The CDR3: CASSLLASYNEQFF. In DNA, the CDR3 is TGCGCCAGCAGCTTACTAGCCTCCTACAATGAGCAGTTCTTC. Drawing the rest from reference TRBV5-1 and TRBJ2-1, the complete variable domain is KAGVTQTPRYLIKTRGQQVTLSCSPISGHRSVSWYQQTPGQGLQFLFEYFSETQRNKGNFPGRFSGRQFSNSRSEMNVSTLELGDSALYLCASSLLASYNEQFFGPGTRLTVL.